This T cell receptor (beta chain) originates from a study of OX40 agonist ivuxolimab in advanced cancers. Study in general: Treatment received earlier with anti-PD-1, anti-PD-L1 or anti-CTLA-4 agents was allowed, and 40% had some.

TCRdb keeps only in-frame clones here, not all; method: immunoSEQ multiplex PCR. The data contain about 94,000 clones, roughly 91% of them singletons. Exclusion of a patient followed from autoimmune disease history or systemic immunosuppression. Blood sampling was done at baseline, cycle 4 day 1, and cycle 7 day 1. Whole-study results and caveats: Not determined was the antigen specificity of the expanded peripheral T cells.

As for this clone: Its specificity is unknown.

Trimming took 3 bases from V and 6 from J; bases not matched to a gene: 13. CDR3 length: 16 residues. CDR1 and CDR2 from the germline V gene are SGDLS and YYNGEE. The chain couples TRBV9 to TRBJ2-3; 7 positions match TRBD2. The source material was CD4+ or CD8+ T cells sorted from blood, sampled in a trial of the OX40 agonist ivuxolimab. This clonotype was obtained from an adult with an advanced solid tumor such as melanoma, head and neck, liver or kidney cancer. CDR3 region: CASSARDERGWDTQYF. The DNA of the CDR3 is TGTGCCAGCAGCGCCCGGGATGAGCGGGGATGGGATACGCAGTATTTT.